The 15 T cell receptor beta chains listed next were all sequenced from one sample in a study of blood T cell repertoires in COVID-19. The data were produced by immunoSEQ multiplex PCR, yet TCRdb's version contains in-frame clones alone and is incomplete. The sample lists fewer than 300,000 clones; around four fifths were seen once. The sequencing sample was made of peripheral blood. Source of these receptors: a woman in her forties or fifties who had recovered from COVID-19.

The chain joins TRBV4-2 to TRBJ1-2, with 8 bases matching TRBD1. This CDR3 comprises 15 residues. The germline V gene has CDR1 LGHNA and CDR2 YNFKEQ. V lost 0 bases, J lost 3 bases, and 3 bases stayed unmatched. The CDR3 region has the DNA TGTGCCAGCAGCCAAGACAGGGGGCTAGACTATGGCTACACCTTC. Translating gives CASSQDRGLDYGYTF.

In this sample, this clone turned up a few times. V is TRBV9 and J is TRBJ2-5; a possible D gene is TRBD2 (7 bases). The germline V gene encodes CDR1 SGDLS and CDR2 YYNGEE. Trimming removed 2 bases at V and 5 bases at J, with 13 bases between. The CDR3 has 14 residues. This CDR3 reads CASSVGGLLETQYF. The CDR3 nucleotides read TGTGCCAGCAGCGTGGGGGGGCTACTGGAGACCCAGTACTTC.

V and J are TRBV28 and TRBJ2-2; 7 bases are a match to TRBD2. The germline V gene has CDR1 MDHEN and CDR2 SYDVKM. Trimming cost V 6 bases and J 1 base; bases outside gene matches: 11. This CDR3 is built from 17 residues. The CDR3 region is CASRGSGLAENTGELFF. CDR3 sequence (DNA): TGTGCCAGCAGGGGTTCGGGTCTAGCGGAGAACACCGGGGAGCTGTTTTTT.

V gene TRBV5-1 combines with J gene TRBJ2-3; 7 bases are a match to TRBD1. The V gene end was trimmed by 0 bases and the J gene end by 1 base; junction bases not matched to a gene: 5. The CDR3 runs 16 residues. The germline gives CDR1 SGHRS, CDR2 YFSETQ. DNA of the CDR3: TGCGCCAGCAGCTTGGGGGGGACAGAAGGCACAGATACGCAGTATTTT. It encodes CASSLGGTEGTDTQYF.

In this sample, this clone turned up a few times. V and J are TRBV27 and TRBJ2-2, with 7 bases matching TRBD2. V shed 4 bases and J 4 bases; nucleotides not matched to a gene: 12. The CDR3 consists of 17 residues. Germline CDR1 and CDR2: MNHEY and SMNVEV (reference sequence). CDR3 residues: CASSSSLTGTTTGELFF. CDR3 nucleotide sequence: TGTGCCAGCAGTTCGTCACTAACCGGGACTACCACCGGGGAGCTGTTTTTT.

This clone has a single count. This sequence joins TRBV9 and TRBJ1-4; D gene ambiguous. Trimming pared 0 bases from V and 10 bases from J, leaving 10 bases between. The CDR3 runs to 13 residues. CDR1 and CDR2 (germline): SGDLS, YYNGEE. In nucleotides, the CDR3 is TGTGCCAGCAGCGTAGGTCCCTTCGGAAAACTGTTTTTT. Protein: CASSVGPFGKLFF.

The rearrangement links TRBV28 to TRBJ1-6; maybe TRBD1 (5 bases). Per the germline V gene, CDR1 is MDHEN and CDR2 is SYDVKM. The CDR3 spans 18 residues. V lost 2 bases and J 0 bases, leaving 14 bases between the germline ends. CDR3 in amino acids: CASSLKGLWSSYNSPLHF. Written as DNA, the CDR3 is TGTGCCAGCAGTTTAAAGGGGTTATGGAGCTCCTATAATTCACCCCTCCACTTT.

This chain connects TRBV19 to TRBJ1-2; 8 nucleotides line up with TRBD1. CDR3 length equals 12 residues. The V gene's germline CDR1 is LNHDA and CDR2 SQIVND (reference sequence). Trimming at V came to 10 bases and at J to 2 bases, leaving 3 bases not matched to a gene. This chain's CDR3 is CATRQGNYGYTF. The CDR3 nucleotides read TGTGCCACCCGACAGGGGAACTATGGCTACACCTTC.

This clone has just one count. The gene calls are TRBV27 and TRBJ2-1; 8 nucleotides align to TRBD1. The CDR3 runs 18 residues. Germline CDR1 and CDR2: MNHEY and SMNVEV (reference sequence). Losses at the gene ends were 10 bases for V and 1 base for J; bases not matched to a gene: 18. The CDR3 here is CAIPLISQGAYSYNEQFF. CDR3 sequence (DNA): TGTGCCATCCCTTTAATTTCGCAGGGGGCATATTCCTACAATGAGCAGTTCTTC.

CDR3: CASRLEGPGGARDTQYF. The CDR3 nucleotides read TGTGCAAGTCGCTTAGAAGGGCCAGGCGGGGCTAGGGATACGCAGTATTTT. The chain joins TRBV12-2 to TRBJ2-3; TRBD2, the D gene given by the table, was not confirmed from the DNA. TRBV12-2 is annotated as a pseudogene. The CDR3 loop spans 17 amino acids.

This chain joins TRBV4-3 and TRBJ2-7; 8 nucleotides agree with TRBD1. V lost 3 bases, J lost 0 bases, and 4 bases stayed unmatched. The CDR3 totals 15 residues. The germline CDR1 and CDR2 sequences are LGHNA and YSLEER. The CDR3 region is CASSHGQGGSYEQYF. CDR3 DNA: TGCGCCAGCAGCCACGGACAGGGAGGCTCCTACGAGCAGTACTTC.

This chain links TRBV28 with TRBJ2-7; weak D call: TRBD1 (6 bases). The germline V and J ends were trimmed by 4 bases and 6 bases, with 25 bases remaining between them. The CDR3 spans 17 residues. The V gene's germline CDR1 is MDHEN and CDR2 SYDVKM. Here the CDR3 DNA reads TGTGCCAGCAGTTCCGACGGTTGGTACAGGGCGGATGGCGAGCAGTACTTC. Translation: CASSSDGWYRADGEQYF.

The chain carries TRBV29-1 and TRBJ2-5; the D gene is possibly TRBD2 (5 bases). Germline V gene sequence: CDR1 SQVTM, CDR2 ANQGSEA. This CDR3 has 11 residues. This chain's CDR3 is CSADPGETQYF. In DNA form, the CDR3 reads TGCAGTGCTGACCCGGGGGAGACCCAGTACTTC. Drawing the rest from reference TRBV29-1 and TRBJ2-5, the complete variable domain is SAVISQKPSRDICQRGTSLTIQCQVDSQVTMMFWYRQQPGQSLTLIATANQGSEATYESGFVIDKFPISRPNLTFSTLTVSNMSPEDSSIYLCSADPGETQYFGPGTRLLVL.

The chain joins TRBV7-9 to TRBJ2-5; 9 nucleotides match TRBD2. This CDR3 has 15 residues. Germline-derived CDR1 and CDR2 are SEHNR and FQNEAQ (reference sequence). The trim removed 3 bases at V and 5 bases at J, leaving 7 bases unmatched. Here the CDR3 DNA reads TGTGCCAGCAGCTTTTTGACTAGCGGCGGGGAGACCCAGTACTTC. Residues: CASSFLTSGGETQYF.

DNA for the CDR3: TGTGCCAGCAGTTTATCGGGGTGGTATGGCTACACCTTC. It specifies CASSLSGWYGYTF. The chain couples TRBV12-3 or TRBV12-4 to TRBJ1-2; the D is unclear. The CDR3 sequence is 13 residues long. Trimming removed 2 bases at V and 5 bases at J, with 9 bases between.